One T cell receptor (beta chain) is described in this entry. Its antigen is still unknown. This record comes from a study of cytomegalovirus exposure and HLA in healthy donors. The wider study: Earlier, 200 million or so T cells were analyzed, and fewer than 120 million unique TCR beta sequences were found among them. Study results and limitations: Highest at DRB1 and lowest at HLA-C, TCR association rates differed among HLA loci in a later analysis.

Trimming removed 6 bases from V and 1 base from J, with 15 bases in between. The CDR3 is 15 residues long. Looked up from germline, CDR1 is MDHEN and CDR2 is SYDVKM. Vbeta (60) and Jbeta (13) primers were used in the PCR. Here immunoSEQ multiplex PCR was the method, and the copy in TCRdb shows in-frame clones only, minus some. The table records under 95,000 clones, roughly 77% of them present only once. V gene TRBV28 combines with J gene TRBJ1-1; D perhaps matches TRBD1 (5 bases). The sequence was collected from a woman aged 40-49 years in good health and CMV-seropositive. The sequenced material came from PBMCs. CDR3 sequence reads: CASSRGFWGNTEAFF. Written as DNA, the CDR3 is TGTGCCAGCAGCCGGGGGTTTTGGGGGAACACTGAAGCTTTCTTT. Variable domain in full (rest from reference TRBV28 and TRBJ1-1): DVKVTQSSRYLVKRTGEKVFLECVQDMDHENMFWYRQDPGLGLRLIYFSYDVKMKEKGDIPEGYSVSREKKERFSLILESASTNQTSMYLCASSRGFWGNTEAFFGQGTRLTVV.